One and the same sample provided the 7 T cell receptor beta chains below, sequenced in a study of coeliac disease. TCRdb's copy holds only in-frame clones and misses some; the assay was immunoSEQ multiplex PCR. Of nearly 7,000 clones in the sample, over 60% were seen once. Sequenced: lamina propria lymphocytes from the gut. Receptors originate from a young man with celiac disease.

Only a few counts were recorded for this clone. This chain joins TRBV5-1 and TRBJ1-6, with TRBD1 identical over 9 bases. CDR3 size: 15 residues. V lost 2 bases to trimming and J lost 5 bases; unmatched junction nucleotides: 2. Germline-derived CDR1 and CDR2 are SGHRS and YFSETQ. This CDR3 is CASSFRQGDNSPLHF. Written as DNA, the CDR3 is TGCGCCAGCAGCTTCCGACAGGGGGATAATTCACCCCTCCACTTT.

This clone was observed once. J is TRBJ2-7 and V is TRBV5-6, with D hard to call. The germline gives CDR1 SGHDT, CDR2 YYEEEE. V shed 4 bases and J shed 6 bases, with 14 bases lying between them. The CDR3 has 13 residues. CDR3 in amino acids: CASSAGGWIEQYF. The DNA of the CDR3 is TGTGCCAGCAGCGCAGGTGGCTGGATCGAGCAGTACTTC.

The V gene is TRBV9, the J gene TRBJ2-3; D gene unclear. Germline V CDR1 and CDR2: SGDLS, YYNGEE. The CDR3 consists of 18 residues. The V gene lost 2 bases and the J gene lost 1 base, with 20 bases spanning the gap. The CDR3 nucleotides are TGTGCCAGCAGCGTTTATGCGACACAAGTACTCCGCACAGATACGCAGTATTTT. Translated: CASSVYATQVLRTDTQYF.

The chain carries TRBV2 and TRBJ2-7, with D tentatively TRBD1 (5 bases). CDR1 is SNHLY and CDR2 is FYNNEI in the germline V gene. The ends were cut back, 6 bases at V and 0 bases at J, with 15 bases in the middle. This CDR3 has 15 amino acids. CDR3 sequence (DNA): TGTGCCAGCAGCCGCGACAGTACGAACTCCTACGAGCAGTACTTC. It specifies CASSRDSTNSYEQYF.

The chain joins TRBV11-3 to TRBJ2-2; 12 nucleotides align to TRBD2. Losses at the gene ends were 0 bases for V and 4 bases for J; bases not matched to a gene: 3. The germline CDR1 and CDR2 sequences are SGHNT and YENEEA. The CDR3 extends over 17 amino acids. In DNA, the CDR3 is TGTGCCAGCAGCTTAGAGACTAGCGGGGGATTCACCGGGGAGCTGTTTTTT. Protein sequence: CASSLETSGGFTGELFF.

This rearrangement joins TRBV9 to TRBJ2-7, with TRBD2 identical over 7 bases. This CDR3 comprises 11 residues. V shed 0 bases, J shed 10 bases, and the junction held 1 base outside the gene matches. Per the germline V gene, CDR1 is SGDLS and CDR2 is YYNGEE. CDR3 bases: TGTGCCAGCAGCGTAGCAGCGGGACAGTACTTC. Residues: CASSVAAGQYF.

The genes are TRBV2 and TRBJ1-6; a possible D gene is TRBD1 (6 bases). Germline CDR1 and CDR2: SNHLY and FYNNEI. The CDR3 runs to 16 residues. V dropped 2 bases and J dropped 10 bases, with 18 bases sitting between them. CDR3 protein: CASSEWGQGNQSPLHF. DNA of the CDR3: TGTGCCAGCAGTGAATGGGGGCAGGGAAACCAATCACCCCTCCACTTT. Filled out from reference TRBV2 and TRBJ1-6, the complete variable domain reads EPEVTQTPSHQVTQMGQEVILRCVPISNHLYFYWYRQILGQKVEFLVSFYNNEISEKSEIFDDQFSVERPDGSNFTLKIRSTKLEDSAMYFCASSEWGQGNQSPLHFGNGTRLTVT.